The next 27 T cell receptor beta chains were all read from a single sample in a study of cytomegalovirus exposure and HLA in healthy donors. Both 60 Vbeta primers and 13 Jbeta primers went into the PCR. Profiled with immunoSEQ multiplex PCR; TCRdb holds only in-frame clones, not every one. The sample contains about 140,000 clones, around 80% of which appear only once. The sample was PBMCs. The origin of the receptors is a middle-aged man in good health and CMV-seronegative.

The gene calls are TRBV19 and TRBJ1-1; TRBD1 might be the D (5 bases). V was cut by 5 bases and J by 3 bases, with 16 bases left in between. Germline CDR1 LNHDA, CDR2 SQIVND (reference sequence). The CDR3 is 15 amino acids. The CDR3 loop is CASSLTPTGDTEAFF. DNA for the CDR3: TGTGCCAGTAGTCTCACACCTACGGGGGACACTGAAGCTTTCTTT.

The J gene is TRBJ1-2, the V gene TRBV30, with unresolved D. The CDR3 consists of 13 residues. Germline assignment: CDR1 GTSNPN and CDR2 SVGIG (reference sequence). Trimming took 5 bases from V and 0 from J, leaving 10 bases between them. In DNA, the CDR3 is TGTGCCTGGGTGGTTAGCACTAACTATGGCTACACCTTC. Encoded protein: CAWVVSTNYGYTF.

The chain couples TRBV5-1 to TRBJ1-1; D uncertain. The germline V gene encodes CDR1 SGHRS and CDR2 YFSETQ. V lost 1 base to trimming and J lost 1 base, with 8 bases between them. There are 14 residues in the CDR3. CDR3 in amino acids: CASSLSRQNTEAFF. Here the CDR3 DNA reads TGCGCCAGCAGCTTGTCCAGACAGAACACTGAAGCTTTCTTT. Looking up the rest from reference TRBV5-1 and TRBJ1-1 gives the full variable domain: KAGVTQTPRYLIKTRGQQVTLSCSPISGHRSVSWYQQTPGQGLQFLFEYFSETQRNKGNFPGRFSGRQFSNSRSEMNVSTLELGDSALYLCASSLSRQNTEAFFGQGTRLTVV.

The chain has TRBV2 and TRBJ1-2, with 8 bases aligning to TRBD1. Germline CDR1 SNHLY, CDR2 FYNNEI. The CDR3 runs to 14 residues. Germline trimming cut 6 bases from V and 4 bases from J; bases unmatched to any gene: 7. The CDR3 bases are TGTGCCAGCAGGGCAAGACAGGGGATCTATGGCTACACCTTC. Amino acids: CASRARQGIYGYTF.

The chain has TRBV6-5 and TRBJ2-1; no clear D. This CDR3 region has 14 residues. Germline CDR1 is MNHEY and CDR2 is SVGAGI. V was cut by 0 bases and J by 8 bases, with 11 bases left in between. CDR3 region: CASSYSRFIYEQFF. As DNA, the CDR3 is TGTGCCAGCAGTTACTCGAGATTTATCTATGAGCAGTTCTTC.

The chain recombines TRBV29-1 with TRBJ1-5; 10 positions match TRBD1. This CDR3 is 16 amino acids long. The J segment lost 5 bases and the V segment lost 4 bases, leaving 11 bases of the junction unmatched. The V gene's germline CDR1 is SQVTM and CDR2 ANQGSEA. CDR3 bases: TGCAGCGTTGTCCTAAATCGACAGGGGGCCTATCAGCCCCAGCATTTT. Translating gives CSVVLNRQGAYQPQHF.

The V and J genes are TRBV11-2 and TRBJ2-7; 8 bases align to TRBD1. Germline CDR1 and CDR2: SGHAT and FQNNGV. V shed 1 base, J shed 5 bases, and the junction held 10 bases outside the gene matches. The CDR3 covers 16 residues. The CDR3: CASSLAFGQGWHEQYF. The CDR3 bases are TGTGCCAGCAGCTTAGCGTTCGGACAGGGATGGCACGAGCAGTACTTC. Complete variable domain (other parts from reference TRBV11-2 and TRBJ2-7): EAGVAQSPRYKIIEKRQSVAFWCNPISGHATLYWYQQILGQGPKLLIQFQNNGVVDDSQLPKDRFSAERLKGVDSTLKIQPAKLEDSAVYLCASSLAFGQGWHEQYFGPGTRLTVT.

This clone showed up just once. This CDR3 is CASSDRASYEQYF. In DNA form, the CDR3 reads TGTGCCAGCAGTGACAGGGCCTCCTACGAGCAGTACTTC. This chain joins TRBV6-5 and TRBJ2-7, with 7 positions matching TRBD1. Germline V gene sequence: CDR1 MNHEY, CDR2 SVGAGI. V dropped 5 bases and J dropped 0; count of bases not matched to a gene: 1. This CDR3 has 13 amino acids.

J is TRBJ1-1 and V is TRBV7-6, with D unresolved. CDR3 length: 13 residues. CDR1 is SGHVS, CDR2 FNYEAQ, per germline. Trimming left V 5 bases short and J 3 bases short, with 10 bases between. CDR3 protein: CASSPRSHTEAFF. The CDR3 region has the DNA TGTGCCAGCAGCCCGCGATCCCACACTGAAGCTTTCTTT.

This clone came up a few times. CDR3 bases: TGTGCCAGCAGTGAAGCGGGGCAGTCCTACGAGCAGTACTTC. This sequence encodes CASSEAGQSYEQYF. V and J are TRBV6-1 and TRBJ2-7; a possible D gene is TRBD1 (5 bases). CDR1 and CDR2 (germline): MNHNS, SASEGT. V was pared by 0 bases and J by 1 base, with 7 bases between. This CDR3 comprises 14 residues.

This clone was counted only a few times. This rearrangement joins TRBV4-1 to TRBJ1-4, with unresolved D. Deletions cut 4 bases from V and 5 bases from J, with 11 bases between. This CDR3 has 14 amino acids. The germline CDR1 and CDR2 sequences are MGHRA and YSYEKL. The DNA of the CDR3 is TGCGCCAGCAGCCCTCAGGAGGCCAATGAAAAACTGTTTTTT. Protein product: CASSPQEANEKLFF.

The rearrangement joins TRBV19 to TRBJ2-2, with a tentative D call TRBD1 (6 bases). Germline loops: CDR1 LNHDA, CDR2 SQIVND (reference sequence). The length of the CDR3 is 15 residues. Trimming took 6 bases from V and 3 from J, leaving 14 bases between them. The CDR3: CASRARGRYTGELFF. CDR3 sequence (DNA): TGTGCCAGTAGGGCCAGGGGCCGTTACACCGGGGAGCTGTTTTTT.

The chain carries TRBV21-1 and TRBJ1-1; TRBD1, the table's D call, was not compared with the DNA. TRBV21-1 is tagged as a pseudogene. The CDR3 covers 15 residues. The CDR3 spells CASSKGGSGGRVAFF. The CDR3 DNA sequence: TGTGCCAGCAGCAAAGGGGGGTCAGGGGGGCGAGTAGCTTTCTTT.

This clone came up once. This sequence joins TRBV13 and TRBJ1-5; 9 nucleotides agree with TRBD1. The CDR3 spans 15 residues. Germline-derived CDR1 and CDR2 are PRHDT and FYEKMQ (reference sequence). V dropped 4 bases and J dropped 2; count of bases not matched to a gene: 3. The CDR3 sequence is CASSSRTGGNQPQHF. CDR3 in DNA: TGTGCCAGCAGCTCCCGGACAGGGGGCAATCAGCCCCAGCATTTT. Using reference TRBV13 and TRBJ1-5 for the parts outside the CDR3, the full variable domain is AAGVIQSPRHLIKEKRETATLKCYPIPRHDTVYWYQQGPGQDPQFLISFYEKMQSDKGSIPDRFSAQQFSDYHSELNMSSLELGDSALYFCASSSRTGGNQPQHFGDGTRLSIL.

The chain's CDR3 is CASSTEGQRTAYEQYF. The CDR3 DNA sequence: TGTGCCAGCAGCACCGAGGGACAGCGAACCGCCTACGAGCAGTACTTC. J is TRBJ2-7 and V is TRBV2; the match to TRBD1 covers 7 bases. The J segment lost 2 bases and the V segment lost 6 bases, leaving 13 bases of the junction unmatched. There are 16 residues in the CDR3. Germline V gene sequence: CDR1 SNHLY, CDR2 FYNNEI.

The chain links TRBV5-6 to TRBJ2-3; TRBD2 matches 9 bases. J gave up 2 bases and V 0 bases, and 7 bases lay outside the gene matches. Germline V CDR1 and CDR2: SGHDT, YYEEEE. The CDR3 has 17 residues. Written as DNA, the CDR3 is TGTGCCAGCAGCTTGGTAGTAGCGGGGGACCTCACAGATACGCAGTATTTT. Translating it yields CASSLVVAGDLTDTQYF.

This clone is a singleton in its sample. This chain uses TRBV7-2 with TRBJ1-1; D perhaps matches TRBD1 (5 bases). The CDR3 contains 16 residues. In germline, CDR1 is SGHTA, CDR2 FQGNSA. Between the trimmed V and J ends, which lost 1 base and 0 bases, there was a span of 12 bases. In nucleotides, the CDR3 is TGTGCCAGCAGCTTAGAAGGGCCGGGGGTGAACACTGAAGCTTTCTTT. Residues: CASSLEGPGVNTEAFF.

V is TRBV6-5 and J is TRBJ2-7; 7 bases are shared with TRBD1. The ends lost 0 bases at V and 0 bases at J; junction bases unmatched: 2. CDR3 length equals 15 residues. Germline V gene sequence: CDR1 MNHEY, CDR2 SVGAGI. The CDR3 DNA follows: TGTGCCAGCAGTTACTCAGGGGGCGCCTCCTACGAGCAGTACTTC. This translates into CASSYSGGASYEQYF.

J is TRBJ1-2 and V is TRBV30; D remains unclear. Trimming shortened V by 2 bases and J by 6 bases, and 13 bases separated the two germline ends. Germline V gives CDR1 GTSNPN, CDR2 SVGIG (reference sequence). This CDR3 has 13 residues. The CDR3: CAWSTGVYDGYTF. CDR3 in DNA: TGTGCCTGGAGTACGGGTGTTTATGATGGCTACACCTTC.

The rearrangement joins TRBV5-1 to TRBJ2-5; 7 bases align to TRBD2. The CDR3 spans 15 residues. Germline CDR1 SGHRS, CDR2 YFSETQ. V was clipped by 2 bases and J by 1 base; unmatched bases: 5. CDR3 coding DNA: TGCGCCAGCAGCTTAGCCCTAGCGGTCCAAGAGACCCAGTACTTC. It is translated as CASSLALAVQETQYF.

This clone is termed medium-sized. V is TRBV4-2 and J is TRBJ1-2, with a possible D match to TRBD1 (5 bases). Trimming cost V 3 bases and J 2 bases, with 13 bases left between them. CDR1 and CDR2 from the germline V gene are LGHNA and YNFKEQ. The CDR3 totals 15 residues. CDR3 loop: CASSHFWGDNYGYTF. The CDR3 nucleotides read TGTGCCAGCAGCCACTTCTGGGGGGACAACTATGGCTACACCTTC.

The rearrangement uses TRBV7-2 and TRBJ1-2, with 10 bases lining up with TRBD1. V lost 8 bases to trimming and J lost 8 bases; unmatched junction nucleotides: 8. Looked up from germline, CDR1 is SGHTA and CDR2 is FQGNSA. This CDR3 comprises 13 residues. CDR3 sequence reads: CASWDRGGGGYTF. The CDR3, as DNA: TGTGCCAGCTGGGACAGGGGAGGAGGCGGCTACACCTTC.

This chain links TRBV27 with TRBJ2-7, with 8 bases aligning to TRBD2. CDR3 length: 15 amino acids. Germline V gives CDR1 MNHEY, CDR2 SMNVEV (reference sequence). Trimming cost V 11 bases and J 11 bases; bases outside gene matches: 23. The CDR3 region is CACGRSSGTGELEYF. Here the CDR3 DNA reads TGTGCCTGCGGGCGGAGTAGCGGGACGGGAGAGCTGGAGTACTTC.

The rearrangement joins TRBV7-2 to TRBJ2-1; 12 positions match TRBD1. V dropped 5 bases and J dropped 4; count of bases not matched to a gene: 6. Per the germline V gene, CDR1 is SGHTA and CDR2 is FQGNSA. The CDR3 covers 16 residues. For the CDR3, the DNA is TGTGCCAGCAGCCCCTGGGACAGGGGGCGGTACAATGAGCAGTTCTTC. This codes for CASSPWDRGRYNEQFF. The full variable domain, in which reference TRBV7-2 and TRBJ2-1 provide the parts outside the CDR3, is GAGVSQSPSNKVTEKGKDVELRCDPISGHTALYWYRQSLGQGLEFLIYFQGNSAPDKSGLPSDRFSAERTGGSVSTLTIQRTQQEDSAVYLCASSPWDRGRYNEQFFGPGTRLTVL.

The rearrangement joins TRBV10-1 to TRBJ1-1; D unclear. V lost 1 base to trimming and J lost 11 bases, with 14 bases between them. Germline V gene data show CDR1 as WNHNN and CDR2 as SYGVQD (reference sequence). There are 13 residues in the CDR3. In nucleotides, the CDR3 is TGCGCCAGCAGTGAGTTATCGAGCGGCCTCGCTTTCTTT. Its translation: CASSELSSGLAFF.

This clone was seen more than once but under ten times. The chain combines TRBV27 with TRBJ2-7; perhaps TRBD2 as D (7 bases). Germline V gene data show CDR1 as MNHEY and CDR2 as SMNVEV (reference sequence). The CDR3 has 16 amino acids. V lost 3 bases and J 0 bases, leaving 15 bases between the germline ends. The CDR3 here is CASSFSEGGVSYEQYF. CDR3 nucleotides: TGTGCCAGCAGTTTTTCCGAAGGGGGGGTCTCCTACGAGCAGTACTTC.

The chain carries TRBV6-6 and TRBJ1-5, with a weak D call TRBD1 (5 bases). Germline CDR1 is MNHNY and CDR2 is SVGAGI (reference sequence). V lost 2 bases to trimming and J lost 6 bases, with 8 bases between them. This CDR3 contains 13 residues. CDR3 protein: CASSYPGGQPQHF. The CDR3 bases are TGTGCCAGCAGTTACCCGGGGGGTCAGCCCCAGCATTTT.